This T cell receptor (beta chain) is drawn from a study of a mutant IDH1 vaccine in newly diagnosed glioma. CDR1 is MDHEN and CDR2 is SYDVKM in the germline V gene. Trimming took 2 bases from V and 4 from J, leaving 12 bases between them. The CDR3 has 14 residues. TCRdb keeps only in-frame clones here, not all; method: immunoSEQ multiplex PCR. The sample records tens of thousands of clones, about four fifths being singletons. Sample time point: baseline, week 1 (first vaccination visit). The sample's treatment: pre-vaccination baseline after standard-of-care therapy. The chain is built from TRBV28 and TRBJ2-7; the D call may be TRBD1 or TRBD2 (6 bases each). This receptor was obtained from a woman aged 45-60 years with glioma. This sample comprised PBMCs, obtained from a glioma patient treated with radiotherapy, temozolomide or both. The CDR3 DNA reads as TGTGCCAGCAGTTTACCAGGGGACTGGTACGAGCAGTACTTC. Translation: CASSLPGDWYEQYF.